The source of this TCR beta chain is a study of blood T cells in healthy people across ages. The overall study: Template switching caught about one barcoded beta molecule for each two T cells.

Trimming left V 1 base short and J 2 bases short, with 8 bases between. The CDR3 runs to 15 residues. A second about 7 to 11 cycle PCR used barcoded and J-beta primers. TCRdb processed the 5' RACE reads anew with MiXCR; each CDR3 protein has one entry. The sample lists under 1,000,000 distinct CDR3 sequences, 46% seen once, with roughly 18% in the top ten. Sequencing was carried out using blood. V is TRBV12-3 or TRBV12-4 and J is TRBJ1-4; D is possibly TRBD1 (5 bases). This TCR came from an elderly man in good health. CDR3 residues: CASSLVQATNEKLFF. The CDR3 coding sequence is TGTGCCAGCAGTTTAGTACAGGCGACTAATGAAAAACTGTTTTTT.